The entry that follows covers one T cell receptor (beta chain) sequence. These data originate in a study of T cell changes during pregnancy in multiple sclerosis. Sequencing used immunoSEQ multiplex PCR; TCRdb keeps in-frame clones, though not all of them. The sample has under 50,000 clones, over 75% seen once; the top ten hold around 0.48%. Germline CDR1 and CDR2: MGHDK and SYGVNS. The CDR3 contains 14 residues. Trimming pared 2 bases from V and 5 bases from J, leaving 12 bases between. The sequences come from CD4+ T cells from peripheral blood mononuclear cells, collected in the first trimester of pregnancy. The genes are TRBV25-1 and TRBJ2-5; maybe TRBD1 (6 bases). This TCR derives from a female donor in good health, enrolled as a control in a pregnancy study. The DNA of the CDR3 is TGTGCCAGCAGTGAACTTGGGGGCTCCGAGACCCAGTACTTC. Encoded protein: CASSELGGSETQYF.